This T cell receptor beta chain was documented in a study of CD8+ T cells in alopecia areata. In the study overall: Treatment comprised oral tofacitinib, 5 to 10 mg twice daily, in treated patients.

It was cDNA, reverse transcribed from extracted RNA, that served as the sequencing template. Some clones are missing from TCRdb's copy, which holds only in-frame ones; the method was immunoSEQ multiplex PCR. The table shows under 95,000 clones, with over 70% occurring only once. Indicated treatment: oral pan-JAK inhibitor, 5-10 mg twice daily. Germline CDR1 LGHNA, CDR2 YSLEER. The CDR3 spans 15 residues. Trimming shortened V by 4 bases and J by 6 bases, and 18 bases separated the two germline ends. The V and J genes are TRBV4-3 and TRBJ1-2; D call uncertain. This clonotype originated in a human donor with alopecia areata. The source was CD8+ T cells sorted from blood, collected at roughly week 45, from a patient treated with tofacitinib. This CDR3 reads CASSPNRVGSDGYTF. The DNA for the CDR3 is TGCGCCAGCAGCCCCAATAGGGTAGGCTCCGATGGCTACACCTTC.